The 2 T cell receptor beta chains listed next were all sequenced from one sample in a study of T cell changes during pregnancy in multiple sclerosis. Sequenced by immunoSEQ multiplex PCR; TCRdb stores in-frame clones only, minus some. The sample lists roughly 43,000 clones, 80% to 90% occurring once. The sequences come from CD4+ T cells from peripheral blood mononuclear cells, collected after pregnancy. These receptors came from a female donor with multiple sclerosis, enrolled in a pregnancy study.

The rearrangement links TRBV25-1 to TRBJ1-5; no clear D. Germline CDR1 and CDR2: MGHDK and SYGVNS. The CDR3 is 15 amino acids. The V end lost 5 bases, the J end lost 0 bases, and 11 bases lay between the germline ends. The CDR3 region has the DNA TGTGCCAGCAGTATGTCAGGTTATAGCAATCAGCCCCAGCATTTT. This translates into CASSMSGYSNQPQHF.

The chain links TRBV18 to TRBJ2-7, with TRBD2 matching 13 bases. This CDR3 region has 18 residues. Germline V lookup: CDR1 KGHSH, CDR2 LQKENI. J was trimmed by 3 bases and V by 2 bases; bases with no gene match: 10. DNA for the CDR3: TGTGCCAGCTCACCATTCACTAGCGGGAGGGCGCAGAACTACGAGCAGTACTTC. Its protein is CASSPFTSGRAQNYEQYF. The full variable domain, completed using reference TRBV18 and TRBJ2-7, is NAGVMQNPRHLVRRRGQEARLRCSPMKGHSHVYWYRQLPEEGLKFMVYLQKENIIDESGMPKERFSAEFPKEGPSILRIQQVVRGDSAAYFCASSPFTSGRAQNYEQYFGPGTRLTVT.